The 20 T cell receptor beta chains below were found in one sample sequenced in a study of blood T cell repertoires in COVID-19. TCRdb's copy holds only in-frame clones and misses some; the assay was immunoSEQ multiplex PCR. The sample has about 170,000 clones, more than 65% seen once. Sequencing was carried out using peripheral blood. Receptor source: an older man with active or convalescent COVID-19.

This sequence joins TRBV4-3 and TRBJ1-3; D is unclear. In germline, CDR1 is LGHNA, CDR2 YSLEER. The CDR3 has 16 amino acids. V was clipped by 2 bases and J by 0 bases, with 11 bases between them. In DNA, the CDR3 is TGCGCCAGCAGCCAATTCCTCCGGGTCTCTGGAAACACCATATATTTT. Translated: CASSQFLRVSGNTIYF.

The CDR3 DNA reads TGTGCCAGCAGCTTAGCGTTCCCAGGGGCCCGGGAGACCCAGTACTTC. It is translated as CASSLAFPGARETQYF. V and J are TRBV7-2 and TRBJ2-5; perhaps TRBD1 as D (6 bases). The CDR3 runs 16 residues. The V and J ends lost 0 bases and 5 bases respectively, with 16 bases between them. Germline V CDR1 and CDR2: SGHTA, FQGNSA.

This clone was seen a few times. The chain is built from TRBV2 and TRBJ1-1; 7 bases match TRBD1. CDR1 SNHLY and CDR2 FYNNEI come from the germline V gene. This CDR3 has 14 amino acids. V was clipped by 8 bases and J by 2 bases; unmatched bases: 8. The CDR3 DNA sequence: TGTGCCAGCGGATTCGGGACAGCCAACACTGAAGCTTTCTTT. This encodes CASGFGTANTEAFF.

This clone appeared once. The V and J genes are TRBV25-1 and TRBJ2-7; D unresolved. This CDR3 region has 13 residues. Germline-derived CDR1 and CDR2 are MGHDK and SYGVNS. Trimming stripped 2 bases from V and 6 bases from J, with 11 bases between. The CDR3 sequence is CASSERTFFEQYF. The DNA of the CDR3 is TGTGCCAGCAGTGAACGAACTTTTTTCGAGCAGTACTTC.

This sequence joins TRBV7-7 and TRBJ2-1; TRBD2 is a possible D gene (5 bases). Germline V gene sequence: CDR1 SSHAT, CDR2 FNYEAQ (reference sequence). Deletions cut 5 bases from V and 0 bases from J, with 14 bases between. CDR3 length: 16 residues. In DNA form, the CDR3 reads TGTGCCAGCAGCCCTTGGACTGGGAGCTCCTACAATGAGCAGTTCTTC. This codes for CASSPWTGSSYNEQFF.

This chain links TRBV4-3 with TRBJ2-2, with 8 bases fitting TRBD1. The CDR3 covers 17 residues. Germline-derived CDR1 and CDR2 are LGHNA and YSLEER. The trim removed 2 bases at V and 4 bases at J, leaving 9 bases unmatched. The CDR3 here is CASSQYITGGFTGELFF. The CDR3 nucleotides are TGCGCCAGCAGCCAATATATTACAGGGGGTTTCACCGGGGAGCTGTTTTTT.

This clone was found once. V is TRBV5-1 and J is TRBJ2-2, with D uncertain. This CDR3 has 14 residues. Germline loops: CDR1 SGHRS, CDR2 YFSETQ. The ends were cut back, 1 base at V and 2 bases at J, with 6 bases in the middle. The CDR3 DNA reads as TGCGCCAGCAGCTTGTCTCCTAACACCGGGGAGCTGTTTTTT. This gives the protein CASSLSPNTGELFF. The whole variable domain, filled in from reference TRBV5-1 and TRBJ2-2, reads KAGVTQTPRYLIKTRGQQVTLSCSPISGHRSVSWYQQTPGQGLQFLFEYFSETQRNKGNFPGRFSGRQFSNSRSEMNVSTLELGDSALYLCASSLSPNTGELFFGEGSRLTVL.

The CDR3 protein is CASRPTANTEAFF. The CDR3 bases are TGTGCCAGCAGACCGACAGCGAACACTGAAGCTTTCTTT. This chain connects TRBV7-8 to TRBJ1-1; TRBD1 might be the D (5 bases). The length of the CDR3 is 13 residues. CDR1 is SGHVS, CDR2 FQNEAQ, per germline. V was pared by 6 bases and J by 1 base, with 9 bases between.

The rearrangement links TRBV7-2 to TRBJ2-3, with TRBD2 matching over 11 bases. The length of the CDR3 is 14 residues. Germline V lookup: CDR1 SGHTA, CDR2 FQGNSA. V lost 8 bases, J lost 7 bases, and 8 bases stayed unmatched. The CDR3 protein is CASHLAGGSYTQYF. The CDR3, as DNA: TGTGCCAGCCACCTAGCGGGGGGCAGCTATACGCAGTATTTT.

This sequence joins TRBV2 and TRBJ2-1, with D possibly TRBD1 on 5 matching bases. Germline V gene lookup returns CDR1 SNHLY and CDR2 FYNNEI. V lost 8 bases and J lost 0, with 11 bases in between. The length of the CDR3 is 14 residues. CDR3 region: CASCYRSSYNEQFF. DNA of the CDR3: TGTGCCAGCTGCTACAGGAGCTCCTACAATGAGCAGTTCTTC. The full variable domain, its missing parts supplied by reference TRBV2 and TRBJ2-1, is EPEVTQTPSHQVTQMGQEVILRCVPISNHLYFYWYRQILGQKVEFLVSFYNNEISEKSEIFDDQFSVERPDGSNFTLKIRSTKLEDSAMYFCASCYRSSYNEQFFGPGTRLTVL.

The gene calls are TRBV10-3 and TRBJ2-3; 8 bases line up with TRBD1. Trimming cost V 4 bases and J 0 bases; bases outside gene matches: 3. This CDR3 contains 15 residues. Germline V gene lookup returns CDR1 ENHRY and CDR2 SYGVKD. The CDR3 DNA follows: TGTGCCATCAGTGGCGGACAGGGTAGCACAGATACGCAGTATTTT. Protein: CAISGGQGSTDTQYF.

This clone was seen only once. The chain links TRBV14 to TRBJ1-3; 7 bases agree with TRBD1. V lost 1 base and J lost 0; bases outside the gene matches: 3. CDR3 size: 16 residues. Germline V lookup: CDR1 SGHDN, CDR2 FVKESK. The CDR3 DNA reads TGTGCCAGCAGCCAAGTGTGGACAGGCTCTGGAAACACCATATATTTT. As protein: CASSQVWTGSGNTIYF.

The rearrangement links TRBV11-3 to TRBJ2-2, with no clear D. Germline loops: CDR1 SGHNT, CDR2 YENEEA. This CDR3 is built from 12 residues. Between the trimmed V and J ends, which lost 5 bases and 7 bases, there was a span of 8 bases. In DNA, the CDR3 is TGTGCCAGCAGCCTCCCCGGCGGGGAGCTGTTTTTT. The encoded protein is CASSLPGGELFF.

The genes are TRBV16 and TRBJ1-2; 8 bases fit TRBD1. V trimming: 2 bases; J trimming: 3 bases; junction bases outside the gene matches: 2. The CDR3 runs 14 residues. Per germline, CDR1 KGHSY and CDR2 FQNENV. The CDR3: CASSQGTGDYGYTF. The DNA for the CDR3 is TGTGCCAGCAGCCAAGGGACAGGAGACTATGGCTACACCTTC.

The J gene is TRBJ2-1, the V gene TRBV19; D may be TRBD1 (7 bases). Between the trimmed V and J ends, which lost 4 bases and 1 base, there was a span of 23 bases. CDR1 and CDR2 (germline): LNHDA, SQIVND (reference sequence). This CDR3 has 19 amino acids. The CDR3 sequence is CASSSWEAGGLRSYNEQFF. CDR3 DNA sequence: TGTGCCAGTAGTAGCTGGGAGGCAGGGGGTTTAAGGTCCTACAATGAGCAGTTCTTC. Full variable domain (outside the CDR3, taken from reference TRBV19 and TRBJ2-1): DGGITQSPKYLFRKEGQNVTLSCEQNLNHDAMYWYRQDPGQGLRLIYYSQIVNDFQKGDIAEGYSVSREKKESFPLTVTSAQKNPTAFYLCASSSWEAGGLRSYNEQFFGPGTRLTVL.

The chain has TRBV18 and TRBJ2-7, with a weak D call TRBD1 (6 bases). Germline V gene lookup returns CDR1 KGHSH and CDR2 LQKENI. Trimming shortened V by 4 bases and J by 2 bases, and 18 bases separated the two germline ends. This CDR3 comprises 16 residues. In DNA, the CDR3 is TGTGCCAGCTCACTTCCGGACAGTCCCGAGCCCTACGAGCAGTACTTC. Translating gives CASSLPDSPEPYEQYF.

The V gene is TRBV18, the J gene TRBJ1-3; 9 bases fit TRBD1. Trimming cost V 0 bases and J 8 bases; bases outside gene matches: 5. The CDR3 consists of 15 residues. In germline, CDR1 is KGHSH, CDR2 LQKENI. Here the CDR3 DNA reads TGTGCCAGCTCACCACCCCGGACAGGGGTAGACACCATATATTTT. Its translation: CASSPPRTGVDTIYF.

The J gene is TRBJ1-5, the V gene TRBV28, with D hard to call. Germline CDR1 MDHEN, CDR2 SYDVKM. V dropped 2 bases and J dropped 7 bases, with 12 bases sitting between them. The CDR3 is 14 residues long. DNA for the CDR3: TGTGCCAGCAGTTTACCACACAGCGGCCAGCCCCAGCATTTT. This encodes CASSLPHSGQPQHF.

The chain uses TRBV9 and TRBJ2-6; D not resolved. The CDR3 covers 15 residues. CDR1 and CDR2 from the germline V gene are SGDLS and YYNGEE. V was trimmed by 3 bases and J by 0 bases, leaving 7 bases between them. The CDR3 DNA reads as TGTGCCAGCAGCGCCCTCCCCTCTGGGGCCAACGTCCTGACTTTC. Residues: CASSALPSGANVLTF. Using reference TRBV9 and TRBJ2-6 for the parts outside the CDR3, the full variable domain is DSGVTQTPKHLITATGQRVTLRCSPRSGDLSVYWYQQSLDQGLQFLIQYYNGEERAKGNILERFSAQQFPDLHSELNLSSLELGDSALYFCASSALPSGANVLTFGAGSRLTVL.

V usage is TRBV5-6 and J usage is TRBJ1-1; a possible D gene is TRBD1 (5 bases). Trimming removed 0 bases at V and 4 bases at J, with 13 bases between. Germline V CDR1 and CDR2: SGHDT, YYEEEE. The CDR3 has 15 residues. The CDR3 reads CASSLATSRATEAFF. The CDR3 region has the DNA TGTGCCAGCAGCTTGGCCACAAGCAGGGCCACTGAAGCTTTCTTT.